The 19 T cell receptor beta chains below were found in one sample sequenced in a study of cytomegalovirus exposure and HLA in healthy donors. This PCR relied on a set of 60 Vbeta primers and 13 Jbeta primers. Sequenced by immunoSEQ multiplex PCR; TCRdb stores in-frame clones only, minus some. The table lists 150,000 to 200,000 clones, about 77% of them singletons. Sequencing was done on a sample of PBMCs. These receptors were taken from a woman aged 25 to 39 in good health and CMV-seropositive.

This clone was counted a few times. The genes are TRBV4-3 and TRBJ2-5; TRBD2 might be the D (6 bases). The V and J ends lost 0 bases and 5 bases respectively, with 16 bases between them. Germline CDR1 is LGHNA and CDR2 is YSLEER. This CDR3 region has 16 residues. The CDR3 region is CASSQDWAVGGETQYF. The DNA for the CDR3 is TGCGCCAGCAGCCAAGATTGGGCAGTCGGAGGGGAGACCCAGTACTTC.

The rearrangement joins TRBV7-9 to TRBJ2-7, with D unresolved. This CDR3 contains 15 residues. The germline gives CDR1 SEHNR, CDR2 FQNEAQ (reference sequence). The ends were cut back, 3 bases at V and 6 bases at J, with 18 bases in the middle. CDR3 nucleotides: TGTGCCAGCAGCTTGGGTGTGAGCGCCCTCAGCGAGCAGTACTTC. It codes for CASSLGVSALSEQYF.

V is TRBV7-9 and J is TRBJ2-7; 10 nucleotides match TRBD2. Trimming at V came to 3 bases and at J to 5 bases, leaving 4 bases not matched to a gene. The CDR3 loop spans 14 amino acids. Germline assignment: CDR1 SEHNR and CDR2 FQNEAQ (reference sequence). The CDR3 here is CASSLSGGAHEQYF. Written as DNA, the CDR3 is TGTGCCAGCAGCTTGAGCGGGGGGGCCCACGAGCAGTACTTC. Looking up the rest from reference TRBV7-9 and TRBJ2-7 gives the full variable domain: DTGVSQNPRHKITKRGQNVTFRCDPISEHNRLYWYRQTLGQGPEFLTYFQNEAQLEKSRLLSDRFSAERPKGSFSTLEIQRTEQGDSAMYLCASSLSGGAHEQYFGPGTRLTVT.

V and J are TRBV21-1 and TRBJ2-3; the tabulated D call, TRBD2, remains unverified against the DNA. TRBV21-1 is assigned pseudogene status. There are 15 residues in the CDR3. The chain's CDR3 is CASSNKRGGTDTQYF. DNA for the CDR3: TGTGCCAGCAGCAATAAGCGGGGGGGCACAGATACGCAGTATTTT.

The chain employs TRBV7-9 and TRBJ1-2; D may be TRBD1 (5 bases). The CDR3 contains 15 residues. The germline CDR1 and CDR2 sequences are SEHNR and FQNEAQ (reference sequence). Trimming took off 4 bases at V and 4 bases at J, with 16 bases between the two ends. The CDR3, as DNA: TGTGCCAGCAGCTCAAACCCCAGGGCAGGCTATGGCTACACCTTC. Protein sequence: CASSSNPRAGYGYTF.

This clone was counted a few times. The chain links TRBV6-5 to TRBJ1-2; D gene ambiguous. V shed 6 bases and J shed 12 bases, with 8 bases lying between them. The CDR3 contains 9 residues. The germline CDR1 and CDR2 sequences are MNHEY and SVGAGI. The CDR3 DNA reads as TGTGCCAGCAGGAGGCCCGACACCTTC. Encoded protein: CASRRPDTF.

This clone was seen only once. This sequence joins TRBV5-6 and TRBJ1-2; the D gene is possibly TRBD1 (6 bases). Germline CDR1 is SGHDT and CDR2 is YYEEEE. V was pared by 4 bases and J by 0 bases, with 13 bases between. This CDR3 is 15 amino acids long. The chain's CDR3 is CASSKGGGANYGYTF. CDR3 in DNA: TGTGCCAGCAGCAAGGGGGGGGGAGCTAACTATGGCTACACCTTC.

This sequence joins TRBV18 and TRBJ1-4; 7 bases agree with TRBD1. V lost 1 base, J lost 5 bases, and 7 bases stayed unmatched. The CDR3 has 16 amino acids. Germline loops: CDR1 KGHSH, CDR2 LQKENI. The CDR3 here is CASSPLSGQANEKLFF. The CDR3 DNA is TGTGCCAGCTCACCACTTTCCGGACAGGCAAATGAAAAACTGTTTTTT.

J is TRBJ2-3 and V is TRBV5-1; 7 positions agree with TRBD2. Unmatched junction bases numbered 6, after V lost 4 bases and J lost 1 base. There are 15 residues in the CDR3. Germline CDR1 reads SGHRS; CDR2 reads YFSETQ. CDR3 in DNA: TGCGCCAGCAGCAAGGCGGGGGTAGGCACAGATACGCAGTATTTT. Translating gives CASSKAGVGTDTQYF.

The V gene is TRBV14, the J gene TRBJ1-2; the D gene is possibly TRBD1 (5 bases). The germline V gene encodes CDR1 SGHDN and CDR2 FVKESK. The length of the CDR3 is 13 residues. Trimming shortened V by 4 bases and J by 6 bases, and 12 bases separated the two germline ends. The CDR3 sequence: CASSPRTSHGYTF. The CDR3 DNA reads TGTGCCAGCAGCCCGCGGACATCTCATGGCTACACCTTC.

The J gene is TRBJ2-2, the V gene TRBV27; tentatively, D is TRBD1 (6 bases). Per germline, CDR1 MNHEY and CDR2 SMNVEV (reference sequence). This CDR3 is built from 17 residues. V shed 6 bases and J shed 4 bases, with 21 bases lying between them. The CDR3 region has the DNA TGTGCCAGCAGGCGTTCCCAGGGGCCCCGGGTCACCGGGGAGCTGTTTTTT. It specifies CASRRSQGPRVTGELFF.

The rearrangement joins TRBV9 to TRBJ2-5; TRBD2 agrees at 9 bases. Germline trimming cut 0 bases from V and 5 bases from J; bases unmatched to any gene: 11. The germline V gene encodes CDR1 SGDLS and CDR2 YYNGEE. The CDR3 is 17 residues long. The CDR3 DNA reads as TGTGCCAGCAGCGTAGCGGGGCAGCGGGGGGCGGGCGAGACCCAGTACTTC. As protein: CASSVAGQRGAGETQYF.

This clone was detected a few times. Other DNA sequences of this sample code for an identical CDR3. The rearrangement uses TRBV7-9 and TRBJ2-5; 7 bases map to TRBD2. Germline V gene sequence: CDR1 SEHNR, CDR2 FQNEAQ (reference sequence). J gave up 2 bases and V 5 bases, and 5 bases lay outside the gene matches. The length of the CDR3 is 14 residues. The CDR3 reads CASSPGGTQETQYF. The DNA of the CDR3 is TGTGCCAGCAGCCCCGGGGGGACGCAAGAGACCCAGTACTTC.

This clone was recorded a few times. The V and J genes are TRBV19 and TRBJ2-1, with no clear D. CDR1 is LNHDA and CDR2 is SQIVND in the germline V gene (reference sequence). The CDR3 totals 12 residues. The germline V and J ends were trimmed by 1 base and 10 bases, with 8 bases remaining between them. This CDR3 reads CASSIVGREQFF. The DNA of the CDR3 is TGTGCCAGTAGTATAGTAGGCAGGGAGCAGTTCTTC. Together with reference TRBV19 and TRBJ2-1, the CDR3 gives the full variable domain: DGGITQSPKYLFRKEGQNVTLSCEQNLNHDAMYWYRQDPGQGLRLIYYSQIVNDFQKGDIAEGYSVSREKKESFPLTVTSAQKNPTAFYLCASSIVGREQFFGPGTRLTVL.

The rearrangement links TRBV28 to TRBJ1-5, with 10 bases that match TRBD1. The CDR3 contains 15 residues. Germline CDR1 reads MDHEN; CDR2 reads SYDVKM. J lost 6 bases, V lost 5 bases, and 7 bases had no gene match. The CDR3 is CASSTGTGVVQPQHF. The CDR3 nucleotides are TGTGCCAGCAGTACAGGGACAGGGGTTGTTCAGCCCCAGCATTTT.

The genes are TRBV7-8 and TRBJ2-7, with TRBD2 matching over 10 bases. Trimming removed 3 bases from V and 0 bases from J; junction bases left unmatched: 8. Germline loops: CDR1 SGHVS, CDR2 FQNEAQ. The CDR3 runs 17 residues. CDR3 region: CASSLRTSGQLSYEQYF. Written as DNA, the CDR3 is TGTGCCAGCAGCTTGCGGACTAGCGGACAGCTCTCCTACGAGCAGTACTTC.

This chain uses TRBV7-2 with TRBJ2-2; TRBD2 matches 16 bases. This CDR3 comprises 18 residues. The J segment lost 8 bases and the V segment lost 5 bases, leaving 11 bases of the junction unmatched. Germline loops: CDR1 SGHTA, CDR2 FQGNSA. The CDR3 region is CASSPGLAGGPRMGELFF. DNA for the CDR3: TGTGCCAGCAGCCCGGGACTAGCGGGGGGGCCAAGGATGGGGGAGCTGTTTTTT.

This chain joins TRBV5-1 and TRBJ2-2; possibly TRBD1 for D (5 bases). This CDR3 has 13 amino acids. Per germline, CDR1 SGHRS and CDR2 YFSETQ. With 3 bases removed from V and 4 bases from J, the gap between germline ends came to 7 bases. The CDR3 protein is CASSSTVTGELFF. CDR3 sequence (DNA): TGCGCCAGCAGCTCGACAGTCACCGGGGAGCTGTTTTTT.

CDR3 coding DNA: TGTGCCATCAGGGGAGTCCTCCAAGAGACCCAGTACTTC. Translated, it gives CAIRGVLQETQYF. V and J are TRBV21-1 and TRBJ2-5; the table's D call, TRBD2, was not checked against the DNA. TRBV21-1 constitutes a pseudogene. The CDR3 is 13 residues long.